The clone carrying this TCR beta chain was seen a single time. Germline CDR1 reads ENHRY; CDR2 reads SYGVKD. Trimming cost V 0 bases and J 2 bases, with 11 bases left between them. The CDR3 is 16 residues long. For recovered donors of Cohort 3, there were two negative PCRs, clearance, or symptom resolution. The repertoire was sequenced with immunoSEQ multiplex PCR; TCRdb's copy has only in-frame clones and lacks some. The repertoire holds approximately 310,000 clones, with 80% to 90% as singletons. The sample originates from a study of blood T cell repertoires in COVID-19. Sample: PBMCs or T cells enriched from blood (not recorded which). This receptor was obtained from a man aged 30 to 45 who had recovered from COVID-19. This rearrangement joins TRBV10-3 to TRBJ2-4, with no clear D. The CDR3 loop reads CAISESRLESKNIQYF. The CDR3 nucleotides are TGTGCCATCAGTGAGTCTAGGTTGGAGTCCAAAAACATTCAGTACTTC.